Below are 22 T cell receptor beta chains sequenced from a single sample in a study of OX40 agonist ivuxolimab in advanced cancers. Generated by immunoSEQ multiplex PCR, the TCRdb table keeps only in-frame clones and is missing some. The repertoire includes tens of thousands of clones, about 86% of them detected once, and less than 3% sits in the top ten. Sequencing used CD4+ or CD8+ T cells sorted from blood, obtained in a trial of the OX40 agonist ivuxolimab. Every receptor here comes from an adult with an advanced solid tumor such as melanoma, head and neck, liver or kidney cancer.

This clone was recorded once. V gene TRBV25-1 combines with J gene TRBJ2-7, with D maybe TRBD2 (6 bases). Looked up from germline, CDR1 is MGHDK and CDR2 is SYGVNS. There are 15 residues in the CDR3. Trimming removed 2 bases at V and 5 bases at J, with 16 bases between. CDR3 loop: CASSETSGTGNEQYF. The CDR3 nucleotides read TGTGCCAGCAGTGAAACATCCGGGACTGGGAACGAGCAGTACTTC.

The J gene is TRBJ2-7, the V gene TRBV6-6; maybe TRBD2 (6 bases). The CDR3 consists of 12 residues. Germline-derived CDR1 and CDR2 are MNHNY and SVGAGI (reference sequence). Trimming stripped 6 bases from V and 2 bases from J, with 8 bases between. For the CDR3, the DNA is TGTGCCAGCAGAGGCGGGACCTACGAGCAGTACTTC. As protein: CASRGGTYEQYF.

The chain uses TRBV6-6 and TRBJ2-3; D is perhaps TRBD1 (6 bases). Germline loops: CDR1 MNHNY, CDR2 SVGAGI (reference sequence). With 6 bases removed from V and 0 bases from J, the gap between germline ends came to 7 bases. CDR3 length: 13 residues. CDR3 sequence (DNA): TGTGCCAGCAGGGACAGCAGCACAGATACGCAGTATTTT. Protein sequence: CASRDSSTDTQYF.

The CDR3 region has the DNA TGTGCCAGCTTCACGGGGGGGAACACTGAAGCTTTCTTT. Its translation: CASFTGGNTEAFF. The chain couples TRBV28 to TRBJ1-1, with D perhaps TRBD1 (5 bases). The CDR3 loop spans 13 amino acids. Germline V gene data show CDR1 as MDHEN and CDR2 as SYDVKM. V was pared by 8 bases and J by 1 base, with 11 bases between. The full variable domain, in which reference TRBV28 and TRBJ1-1 provide the parts outside the CDR3, is DVKVTQSSRYLVKRTGEKVFLECVQDMDHENMFWYRQDPGLGLRLIYFSYDVKMKEKGDIPEGYSVSREKKERFSLILESASTNQTSMYLCASFTGGNTEAFFGQGTRLTVV.

The chain combines TRBV11-3 with TRBJ1-6, with D possibly matching TRBD1 (6 bases). V lost 7 bases, J lost 11 bases, and 18 bases lay in between. CDR1 and CDR2 (germline): SGHNT, YENEEA. There are 14 residues in the CDR3. CDR3 loop: CASTVQGVGTPLHF. CDR3 nucleotide sequence: TGTGCCAGCACCGTACAGGGTGTTGGGACACCCCTCCACTTT.

This rearrangement joins TRBV19 to TRBJ1-2, with 9 nucleotides matching TRBD1. The CDR3 sequence is 16 residues long. Germline V lookup: CDR1 LNHDA, CDR2 SQIVND (reference sequence). J lost 11 bases, V lost 3 bases, and 16 bases had no gene match. The CDR3 protein is CASSIGYRGPVQAYTF. The CDR3 DNA is TGTGCCAGTAGTATTGGGTACAGGGGGCCCGTCCAGGCATACACCTTC.

The chain uses TRBV4-2 and TRBJ1-3; D possibly corresponds to TRBD1 (6 bases). Deletions cut 2 bases from V and 3 bases from J, with 14 bases between. Germline V gene data show CDR1 as LGHNA and CDR2 as YNFKEQ. This CDR3 spans 16 amino acids. CDR3 nucleotides: TGTGCCAGCAGCCAAACTACTCAGGGGTATGGAAACACCATATATTTT. Its translation: CASSQTTQGYGNTIYF.

The gene calls are TRBV6-6 and TRBJ2-7; maybe TRBD2 (5 bases). Germline V gene lookup returns CDR1 MNHNY and CDR2 SVGAGI (reference sequence). The CDR3 extends over 14 amino acids. V was pared by 2 bases and J by 0 bases, with 8 bases between. CDR3 residues: CASSYGGDSYEQYF. The CDR3 bases are TGTGCCAGCAGTTACGGAGGAGACTCCTACGAGCAGTACTTC.

V is TRBV5-1 and J is TRBJ1-3, with D possibly TRBD1 on 6 matching bases. V dropped 1 base and J dropped 1 base, with 12 bases sitting between them. In germline, CDR1 is SGHRS, CDR2 YFSETQ. The CDR3 covers 16 residues. The CDR3, as DNA: TGCGCCAGCAGCTTGATGACAGGCCTTTCTGGAAACACCATATATTTT. Protein product: CASSLMTGLSGNTIYF.

The V and J genes are TRBV7-3 and TRBJ1-5; D is unresolved. Germline V lookup: CDR1 SGHTA, CDR2 FQGTGA. CDR3 length: 13 amino acids. The V gene lost 2 bases and the J gene lost 4 bases, with 6 bases spanning the gap. CDR3 sequence: CASSLGVNQPQHF. CDR3 DNA sequence: TGTGCCAGCAGCTTAGGGGTAAATCAGCCCCAGCATTTT.

The chain carries TRBV7-2 and TRBJ2-1; D unclear. Looked up from germline, CDR1 is SGHTA and CDR2 is FQGNSA. This CDR3 is 13 amino acids long. V dropped 5 bases and J dropped 6 bases, with 11 bases sitting between them. The CDR3 is CASSLATLNEQFF. The CDR3, as DNA: TGTGCCAGCAGCCTTGCTACCCTCAATGAGCAGTTCTTC.

The chain joins TRBV11-3 to TRBJ2-2; D may be TRBD1 (6 bases). Per the germline V gene, CDR1 is SGHNT and CDR2 is YENEEA. Trimming cost V 5 bases and J 4 bases, with 23 bases left between them. The CDR3 is made up of 18 amino acids. CDR3 in amino acids: CASSHRVGTRRTTGELFF. The CDR3, as DNA: TGTGCCAGCAGCCACAGGGTCGGGACCCGACGAACCACCGGGGAGCTGTTTTTT.

The chain joins TRBV11-3 to TRBJ1-1; D is ambiguous. The CDR3 runs 13 residues. Germline assignment: CDR1 SGHNT and CDR2 YENEEA. V lost 5 bases and J lost 0, with 7 bases in between. The CDR3 DNA reads TGTGCCAGCAGCCTGGGGTTGAACACTGAAGCTTTCTTT. It translates to CASSLGLNTEAFF.

The J gene is TRBJ1-2, the V gene TRBV9; D unclear. Germline CDR1 is SGDLS and CDR2 is YYNGEE. This CDR3 is built from 13 residues. V shed 0 bases and J shed 3 bases, with 6 bases lying between them. The CDR3 coding sequence is TGTGCCAGCAGCGTAGAAATGGACTATGGCTACACCTTC. It codes for CASSVEMDYGYTF.

The chain couples TRBV14 to TRBJ1-4; D remains ambiguous. Germline CDR1 and CDR2: SGHDN and FVKESK. With 0 bases removed from V and 0 bases from J, the gap between germline ends came to 5 bases. The CDR3 has 15 residues. CDR3 amino acids: CASSQEPTTNEKLFF. In DNA form, the CDR3 reads TGTGCCAGCAGCCAAGAACCCACAACTAATGAAAAACTGTTTTTT.

This clone was seen only a few times. The chain carries TRBV11-3 and TRBJ2-4, with 8 nucleotides matching TRBD2. This CDR3 spans 15 amino acids. Looked up from germline, CDR1 is SGHNT and CDR2 is YENEEA. Trimming cost V 4 bases and J 8 bases; bases outside gene matches: 10. CDR3 region: CASSYTAGVSDIQYF. CDR3 DNA: TGTGCCAGCAGCTACACAGCGGGAGTGTCGGACATTCAGTACTTC.

The rearrangement links TRBV21-1 to TRBJ1-5. TRBV21-1 is marked as a pseudogene. CDR3 length: 17 residues. The CDR3 DNA sequence: TGTGCCAGCAGCAAGAATATGAAAAGGGACCCCAATCAGCCCCAGCATTTT. Amino acids: CASSKNMKRDPNQPQHF.

The genes are TRBV7-2 and TRBJ1-1; the D is unclear. CDR3 length: 15 amino acids. Germline V gene data show CDR1 as SGHTA and CDR2 as FQGNSA. The germline V and J ends were trimmed by 4 bases and 0 bases, with 12 bases remaining between them. This chain's CDR3 is CASSSQSGLNTEAFF. The CDR3 bases are TGTGCCAGCAGCTCCCAATCCGGGCTGAACACTGAAGCTTTCTTT.

V and J are TRBV4-1 and TRBJ1-1; tentative D call: TRBD1 (6 bases). The germline gives CDR1 MGHRA, CDR2 YSYEKL. This CDR3 has 18 residues. V lost 0 bases and J 0 bases, leaving 17 bases between the germline ends. The DNA of the CDR3 is TGCGCCAGCAGCCAAGACAAGGCAAAACAGGGACTGAACACTGAAGCTTTCTTT. Translation gives CASSQDKAKQGLNTEAFF.

The rearrangement links TRBV7-9 to TRBJ1-1; 7 bases fit TRBD1. Trimming took 1 base from V and 6 from J; bases not matched to a gene: 8. Germline values: CDR1 SEHNR, CDR2 FQNEAQ (reference sequence). The CDR3 runs to 15 residues. As DNA, the CDR3 is TGTGCCAGCAGCTTAGAAGGGTCTGGGACAGCTGAAGCTTTCTTT. Translating gives CASSLEGSGTAEAFF.

The CDR3 loop is CASSLVWGNSYEQYF. CDR3 nucleotides: TGCGCCAGCAGCTTGGTGTGGGGGAACTCCTACGAGCAGTACTTC. The chain carries TRBV5-1 and TRBJ2-7; D may match TRBD1 or TRBD2 (5 bases each). The germline V gene has CDR1 SGHRS and CDR2 YFSETQ. The CDR3 has 15 amino acids. Trimming pared 0 bases from V and 0 bases from J, leaving 10 bases between.

This clone has a handful of counts. J is TRBJ1-2 and V is TRBV2; D may be TRBD1 (5 bases). This CDR3 contains 11 residues. Germline CDR1 SNHLY, CDR2 FYNNEI. V lost 8 bases to trimming and J lost 13 bases, with 17 bases between them. The CDR3 sequence: CASSRLDSPTF. CDR3 DNA: TGTGCCAGCTCTAGGCTAGACAGCCCCACCTTC.